This T cell receptor (beta chain) was captured by sequencing in a study of blood T cell repertoires in COVID-19. The overall study: Samples of COVID-19 (acute and convalescent) were obtained from the United States, Italy and Spain. The analysed material was cDNA or gDNA that came from T cells, B-cell-depleted T cells, or PBMCs.

Germline V CDR1 and CDR2: SQVTM, ANQGSEA. The CDR3 length is 11 residues. The V gene lost 0 bases and the J gene lost 6 bases, with 6 bases spanning the gap. This clone was counted between two and nine times. As originally analysed: The authors estimated nucleated cell counts from reference gene primer amplification. Sequencing was performed with immunoSEQ multiplex PCR; in TCRdb, only in-frame clones are kept and a portion is missing. V, J and clone size are those of that table, while D and trimming were read from the DNA. Of approximately 85,000 clones listed, around four fifths are singletons. The sequencing input was peripheral blood. The chain has TRBV29-1 and TRBJ2-7; no definite D call. The sequence derives from a woman aged 70-85 years with active or convalescent COVID-19. The CDR3 protein is CSVEDSREQYF. CDR3 DNA: TGCAGCGTTGAAGATTCCCGCGAGCAGTACTTC.